The 23 T cell receptor beta chains given below trace back to one sample, sequenced in a study of radiotherapy plus CTLA-4 blockade in lung cancer. Produced via immunoSEQ multiplex PCR; TCRdb's table is partial and in-frame only. The data contain 80,000 to 100,000 clones, around nine tenths of them singletons. The sample in question was peripheral blood, obtained from a patient treated with radiotherapy plus ipilimumab. These receptors were collected from a human donor with non-small cell lung cancer that progressed on radiotherapy plus ipilimumab.

The genes are TRBV9 and TRBJ2-6, with no clear D. CDR3 length equals 15 residues. Germline CDR1 and CDR2: SGDLS and YYNGEE. V lost 4 bases to trimming and J lost 2 bases, with 10 bases between them. CDR3 in amino acids: CASSPQLPGANVLTF. The CDR3 DNA is TGTGCCAGCAGCCCACAGTTACCTGGGGCCAACGTCCTGACTTTC.

The chain recombines TRBV6-1 with TRBJ1-2, with D perhaps TRBD1 (5 bases). The CDR3 totals 20 residues. The V end was cut by 4 bases, the J end by 2 bases, with 29 bases between. CDR1 and CDR2 from the germline V gene are MNHNS and SASEGT. The CDR3 region is CASSVPTKGAEVKDNYGYTF. CDR3 coding DNA: TGTGCCAGCAGTGTCCCAACAAAAGGGGCCGAAGTTAAGGACAACTATGGCTACACCTTC.

This rearrangement joins TRBV6-5 to TRBJ1-5; 7 nucleotides match TRBD1. The CDR3 sequence is 13 residues long. With 6 bases clipped from V and 6 bases from J, the junction kept 5 bases outside the gene matches. Per germline, CDR1 MNHEY and CDR2 SVGAGI. The CDR3: CASRLTGFQPQHF. CDR3 coding DNA: TGTGCCAGCAGACTGACAGGGTTTCAGCCCCAGCATTTT.

The rearrangement links TRBV16 to TRBJ1-1, with a weak D call TRBD1 (5 bases). Trimming left V 1 base short and J 11 bases short, with 17 bases between. CDR1 and CDR2 (germline): KGHSY, FQNENV. CDR3 length: 14 residues. The CDR3 nucleotides read TGTGCCAGCAGCCAATGGCTTCAGGGTTTAGGGGCTTTCTTT. It translates to CASSQWLQGLGAFF.

This clone came up a few times. The chain uses TRBV11-3 and TRBJ2-1; D is uncertain. This CDR3 is built from 12 residues. Trimming stripped 2 bases from V and 6 bases from J, with 5 bases between. The V gene's germline CDR1 is SGHNT and CDR2 YENEEA. This CDR3 is CASSLNSNEQFF. The CDR3 DNA is TGTGCCAGCAGCTTAAACAGCAATGAGCAGTTCTTC.

V gene TRBV11-1 combines with J gene TRBJ2-4; the match to TRBD1 covers 7 bases. CDR1 and CDR2 (germline): SGHAT, FQDESV (reference sequence). Unmatched junction bases numbered 4, after V lost 5 bases and J lost 3 bases. This CDR3 comprises 14 residues. In nucleotides, the CDR3 is TGTGCCAGCAGCGCCCGGGACAGCAAAAACATTCAGTACTTC. Amino acid sequence: CASSARDSKNIQYF.

The rearrangement uses TRBV18 and TRBJ1-2; weak D call: TRBD1 (5 bases). The length of the CDR3 is 17 residues. The V end lost 2 bases, the J end lost 5 bases, and 21 bases lay between the germline ends. CDR1 and CDR2 from the germline V gene are KGHSH and LQKENI. The CDR3 DNA is TGTGCCAGCTCACCAATTTCCGGGACGTATGGAACTTATGGCTACACCTTC. As protein: CASSPISGTYGTYGYTF.

DNA for the CDR3: TGTGCCAGCTCACCGAGCGGGGCCCAGGAGACCCAGTACTTC. As protein: CASSPSGAQETQYF. The chain recombines TRBV18 with TRBJ2-5; 7 bases are shared with TRBD2. Per the germline V gene, CDR1 is KGHSH and CDR2 is LQKENI. V was pared by 3 bases and J by 5 bases, with 6 bases of the junction left unmatched. The CDR3 covers 14 residues.

The rearrangement links TRBV18 to TRBJ2-7, with D possibly matching TRBD1 (5 bases). Germline values: CDR1 KGHSH, CDR2 LQKENI. V was cut by 3 bases and J by 6 bases, with 12 bases left in between. This CDR3 has 13 residues. The CDR3 nucleotides are TGTGCCAGCTCACCGAAGGGGCCGGGCGAGCAGTACTTC. Protein: CASSPKGPGEQYF.

This chain uses TRBV10-3 with TRBJ1-5, with a tentative D call TRBD1 (5 bases). The CDR3 contains 14 residues. From germline, CDR1 is ENHRY and CDR2 SYGVKD. Deletions cut 5 bases from V and 2 bases from J, with 10 bases between. The CDR3 here is CAISQGIGNQPQHF. In DNA, the CDR3 is TGTGCCATCAGTCAGGGAATAGGCAATCAGCCCCAGCATTTT.

The V gene is TRBV5-4, the J gene TRBJ2-2; TRBD2 agrees at 8 bases. With V trimmed by 4 bases and J by 7 bases, 9 bases remained unmatched. This CDR3 comprises 15 residues. In germline, CDR1 is SGHNT, CDR2 YYREEE (reference sequence). DNA of the CDR3: TGTGCCAGCAGCCCCGCAGCGGGAGCAGGCGGGGAGCTGTTTTTT. Translated: CASSPAAGAGGELFF.

The chain carries TRBV2 and TRBJ2-1; no reliable D call. CDR3 length equals 14 residues. Germline V gives CDR1 SNHLY, CDR2 FYNNEI. Trimming pared 4 bases from V and 8 bases from J, leaving 15 bases between. CDR3 protein: CASSATRSTDEQFF. In nucleotides, the CDR3 is TGTGCCAGCAGTGCGACTCGCTCCACCGATGAGCAGTTCTTC.

Remarks on this clone: One junction end disagrees with the germline gene, perhaps due to a read error. This specimen includes other DNA sequences encoding the same CDR3. The CDR3 reads CASRFRGGTEAFF. CDR3 coding DNA: TGTGCCAGCAGGTTTAGGGGAGGCACTGAGGCTTTCTTT. This rearrangement joins TRBV2 to TRBJ1-1; TRBD1 might be the D (5 bases). Germline lookup yields CDR1 SNHLY and CDR2 FYNNEI. The CDR3 is 13 amino acids.

This clone has just a few counts. The rearrangement uses TRBV19 and TRBJ2-7; TRBD2 agrees at 10 bases. J was trimmed by 4 bases and V by 3 bases; bases with no gene match: 6. CDR1 LNHDA and CDR2 SQIVND come from the germline V gene (reference sequence). The CDR3 extends over 15 amino acids. The CDR3 loop reads CASSMASGSVYEQYF. In DNA, the CDR3 is TGTGCCAGTAGTATGGCTAGCGGGAGTGTATACGAGCAGTACTTC.

The chain links TRBV30 to TRBJ2-5; 8 bases align to TRBD1. This CDR3 has 16 residues. Germline V gene lookup returns CDR1 GTSNPN and CDR2 SVGIG (reference sequence). V was pared by 0 bases and J by 5 bases, with 11 bases of the junction left unmatched. CDR3 loop: CAWSVLWRDRRETQYF. CDR3 sequence (DNA): TGTGCCTGGAGTGTACTTTGGCGGGACAGGAGGGAGACCCAGTACTTC. Based on the CDR3 plus reference TRBV30 and TRBJ2-5, the full variable domain is SQTIHQWPATLVQPVGSPLSLECTVEGTSNPNLYWYRQAAGRGLQLLFYSVGIGQISSEVPQNLSASRPQDRQFILSSKKLLLSDSGFYLCAWSVLWRDRRETQYFGPGTRLLVL.

The chain is built from TRBV28 and TRBJ2-7; D ambiguous. The V end was cut by 4 bases, the J end by 2 bases, with 6 bases between. Germline-derived CDR1 and CDR2 are MDHEN and SYDVKM. The CDR3 consists of 12 residues. The CDR3: CASSSTAYEQYF. DNA for the CDR3: TGTGCCAGCAGTTCAACAGCCTACGAGCAGTACTTC.

The V gene is TRBV7-9, the J gene TRBJ1-2; D may be TRBD1 (6 bases). This CDR3 is 15 amino acids long. The V end was cut by 4 bases, the J end by 8 bases, with 20 bases between. Germline CDR1 SEHNR, CDR2 FQNEAQ (reference sequence). DNA for the CDR3: TGTGCCAGCAGCTCTCCGGGACAACTCACGCGAGGCTACACCTTC. Protein sequence: CASSSPGQLTRGYTF.

The CDR3 DNA follows: TGTGCCAGCAGCTTACAGGGGAGCTCCTACAATGAGCAGTTCTTC. This sequence encodes CASSLQGSSYNEQFF. The V and J genes are TRBV7-3 and TRBJ2-1, with a possible D match to TRBD1 (6 bases). V shed 2 bases and J shed 0 bases, with 8 bases lying between them. Looked up from germline, CDR1 is SGHTA and CDR2 is FQGTGA. The CDR3 has 15 amino acids. Full variable domain (remainder filled in from reference TRBV7-3 and TRBJ2-1): GAGVSQTPSNKVTEKGKYVELRCDPISGHTALYWYRQSLGQGPEFLIYFQGTGAADDSGLPNDRFFAVRPEGSVSTLKIQRTERGDSAVYLCASSLQGSSYNEQFFGPGTRLTVL.

This clone was observed once. The J gene is TRBJ2-5, the V gene TRBV30; no definite D call. Germline assignment: CDR1 GTSNPN and CDR2 SVGIG (reference sequence). The CDR3 length is 15 residues. V was clipped by 4 bases and J by 4 bases, with 19 bases between them. Here the CDR3 DNA reads TGTGCCTGGAAATCGGCCAGCGCTGATTCAGAGACCCAGTACTTC. Its protein product is CAWKSASADSETQYF.

The CDR3 DNA is TGCGCCAGCAGCTTGGAGGGGGCGGGCACCGGGGAGCTGTTTTTT. This codes for CASSLEGAGTGELFF. V usage is TRBV5-1 and J usage is TRBJ2-2; TRBD1 aligns across 7 bases. The CDR3 sequence is 15 residues long. The V gene end was trimmed by 0 bases and the J gene end by 4 bases; junction bases not matched to a gene: 3. Germline V CDR1 and CDR2: SGHRS, YFSETQ. Looking up the rest from reference TRBV5-1 and TRBJ2-2 gives the full variable domain: KAGVTQTPRYLIKTRGQQVTLSCSPISGHRSVSWYQQTPGQGLQFLFEYFSETQRNKGNFPGRFSGRQFSNSRSEMNVSTLELGDSALYLCASSLEGAGTGELFFGEGSRLTVL.

Here the CDR3 reads CASSEDRVNQPQHF. Here the CDR3 DNA reads TGTGCCAGCAGTGAGGACAGGGTCAATCAGCCCCAGCATTTT. The chain links TRBV2 to TRBJ1-5, with 8 positions matching TRBD1. Germline lookup yields CDR1 SNHLY and CDR2 FYNNEI. V was pared by 3 bases and J by 3 bases, with 1 base of the junction left unmatched. There are 14 residues in the CDR3.

The chain combines TRBV10-3 with TRBJ2-2; weak D call: TRBD2 (5 bases). The V and J ends lost 3 bases and 0 bases respectively, with 14 bases between them. Germline V gene sequence: CDR1 ENHRY, CDR2 SYGVKD. There are 17 residues in the CDR3. The CDR3 is CAISEVFGNANTGELFF. In DNA form, the CDR3 reads TGTGCCATCAGTGAAGTATTCGGGAACGCGAACACCGGGGAGCTGTTTTTT.

The chain links TRBV2 to TRBJ2-7; 9 bases agree with TRBD1. CDR1 is SNHLY, CDR2 FYNNEI, per germline. There are 13 residues in the CDR3. V gave up 7 bases and J gave up 5 bases; unmatched junction bases: 6. The CDR3 spells CASKGQGVNEQYF. The CDR3 nucleotides are TGTGCCAGCAAGGGACAGGGAGTTAACGAGCAGTACTTC.